A selection of T cell receptor beta chains follows, all from one sample in a study of untreated major depressive disorder. TCRdb's table, derived via immunoSEQ multiplex PCR, lists solely in-frame clones and lacks some. The sample carries around 20,000 clones, over 85% recorded once. Input material: CD4+ T cells from PBMCs. These TCRs come from a man aged 25-40 years in good health. The CDR3 runs from the conserved cysteine through the conserved F or W. D genes are given only for firm matches. Size tells how often a clone was seen (once, few, many) or the class of an expanded clone, and some rows leave it out.

TRBD2,TRBV7-2,.,TRBJ2-7,CASSSSRGVAYEQYF,TGTGCCAGCAGCTCTTCACGGGGGGTTGCCTACGAGCAGTACTTC
.,TRBV5-4,.,TRBJ1-4,CASSLDFQGGKLFF,TGTGCCAGCAGCTTGGACTTCCAAGGCGGAAAACTGTTTTTT
.,TRBV5-1,.,TRBJ2-2,CASSYLGPSEGTGELFF,TGCGCCAGCAGCTATCTAGGACCCAGTGAGGGGACCGGGGAGCTGTTTTTT
.,TRBV4-1,.,TRBJ1-5,CASSQDYVMANQPQHF,TGCGCCAGCAGCCAAGATTATGTTATGGCCAATCAGCCCCAGCATTTT
TRBD1,TRBV5-6,once,TRBJ2-7,CASSWRTGDYEQYF,TGTGCCAGCAGCTGGAGGACAGGGGATTACGAGCAGTACTTC
.,TRBV2,.,TRBJ2-2,CASITFANTGELFF,TGTGCCAGCATCACGTTCGCGAACACCGGGGAGCTGTTTTTT
.,TRBV5-4,.,TRBJ1-5,CASSLPGGNQPQHF,TGTGCCAGCAGCCTCCCCGGCGGCAATCAGCCCCAGCATTTT
.,TRBV7-2,once,TRBJ1-1,CASSPGSRWNTEAFF,TGTGCCAGCAGCCCCGGATCGAGGTGGAACACTGAAGCTTTCTTT
TRBD2,TRBV6-1,.,TRBJ2-3,CASGSGREYTQYF,TGTGCCAGCGGGAGCGGGAGGGAATATACGCAGTATTTT
.,TRBV7-9,once,TRBJ1-1,CASSSTAGSSEAFF,TGTGCCAGCAGCTCCACCGCCGGTAGCTCTGAAGCTTTCTTT
TRBD1,TRBV29-1,.,TRBJ2-7,CSGSDRGEQYF,TGCAGCGGATCCGACAGGGGCGAGCAGTACTTC
.,TRBV6-5,.,TRBJ1-4,CASSYSTGPELFF,TGTGCCAGCAGTTACTCGACGGGCCCAGAATTGTTTTTT
TRBD2,TRBV11-2,.,TRBJ2-7,CASSPLAGGRGEQYF,TGTGCCAGCAGCCCACTAGCGGGAGGGCGCGGCGAGCAGTACTTC
.,TRBV9,.,TRBJ2-1,CASQGGYNEQFF,TGTGCCAGCCAAGGGGGATACAATGAGCAGTTCTTC
.,TRBV6-5,.,TRBJ2-1,CASSRGLDLDEQFF,TGTGCCAGCAGCCGCGGACTCGATCTCGATGAGCAGTTCTTC
.,TRBV9,.,TRBJ1-5,CASSPGTPNSNQPQHF,TGTGCCAGCTCCCCCGGGACTCCCAATAGCAATCAGCCCCAGCATTTT
.,TRBV6-5,.,TRBJ1-1,CASNQLTGTEAFF,TGTGCCAGCAACCAACTCACAGGAACTGAAGCTTTCTTT
TRBD1,TRBV6-5,once,TRBJ1-5,CASSYAGQGRGQPQHF,TGTGCCAGCAGTTACGCGGGACAGGGAAGGGGTCAGCCCCAGCATTTT
TRBD2,TRBV2,.,TRBJ2-7,CASNLAGGSGEQYF,TGTGCCAGCAACCTAGCGGGAGGGTCGGGCGAGCAGTACTTC
.,TRBV19,.,TRBJ2-6,CASRPGFAGANVLTF,TGTGCCAGTAGGCCGGGGTTCGCTGGGGCCAACGTCCTGACTTTC
TRBD1,TRBV6-5,once,TRBJ1-3,CASRRDSYSGNTIYF,TGTGCCAGCAGGCGGGACAGCTACTCTGGAAACACCATATATTTT
.,TRBV27,few,TRBJ2-3,CASSLHGRTGTQYF,TGTGCCAGCAGTTTACATGGGAGAACTGGTACGCAGTATTTT
.,TRBV7-2,.,TRBJ2-3,CASSLAGAGTDTQYF,TGTGCCAGCAGCTTAGCGGGGGCCGGCACAGATACGCAGTATTTT
.,TRBV10-3,.,TRBJ1-2,CAISSLDRNSPNYGYTF,TGTGCCATCAGTTCTCTGGATCGGAACTCCCCTAACTATGGCTACACCTTC